A single TCR beta chain is shown here with its context. As yet, its antigen is unknown. The repertoire was sequenced with immunoSEQ multiplex PCR; TCRdb's copy has only in-frame clones and lacks some. The sample lists more than 80,000 clones, about 89% occurring once. This entry belongs to a study of OX40 agonist ivuxolimab in advanced cancers. Notes on the study in general: Among T cells, CD8+ cells averaged more expanded clones than CD4+ cells. Among some nonresponders, normalized T-cell clonal expansion was also low.

Per germline, CDR1 LGHNA and CDR2 YSLEER. CDR3 length equals 20 residues. Trimming removed 1 base at V and 0 bases at J, with 22 bases between. The gene calls are TRBV4-3 and TRBJ1-3; D remains ambiguous. The sequenced sample was CD4+ or CD8+ T cells sorted from blood, obtained in a trial of the OX40 agonist ivuxolimab. This clonotype originated in an adult with an advanced solid tumor such as melanoma, head and neck, liver or kidney cancer. The CDR3 is CASSQVPMARLRSSGNTIYF. The DNA of the CDR3 is TGCGCCAGCAGCCAAGTCCCTATGGCTAGGCTTCGAAGCTCTGGAAACACCATATATTTT.